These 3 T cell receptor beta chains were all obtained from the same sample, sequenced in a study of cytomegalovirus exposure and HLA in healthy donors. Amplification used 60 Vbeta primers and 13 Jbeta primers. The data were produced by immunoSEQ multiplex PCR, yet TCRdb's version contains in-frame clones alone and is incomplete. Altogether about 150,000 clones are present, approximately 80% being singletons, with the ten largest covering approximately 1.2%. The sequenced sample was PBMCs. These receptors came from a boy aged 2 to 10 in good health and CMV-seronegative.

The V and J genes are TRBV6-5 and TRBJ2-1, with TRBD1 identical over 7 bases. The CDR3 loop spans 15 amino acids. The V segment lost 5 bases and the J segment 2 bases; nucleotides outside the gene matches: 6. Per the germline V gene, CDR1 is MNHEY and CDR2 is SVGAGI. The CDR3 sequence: CASSPPGTAYNEQFF. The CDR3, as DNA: TGTGCCAGCAGTCCTCCAGGGACAGCCTACAATGAGCAGTTCTTC.

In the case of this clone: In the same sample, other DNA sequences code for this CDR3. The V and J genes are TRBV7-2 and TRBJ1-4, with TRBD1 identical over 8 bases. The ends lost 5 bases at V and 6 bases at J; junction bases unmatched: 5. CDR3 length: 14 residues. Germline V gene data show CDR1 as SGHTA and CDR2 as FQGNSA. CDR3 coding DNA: TGTGCCAGCAGCCGCGACAGGGGAGATGAAAAACTGTTTTTT. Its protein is CASSRDRGDEKLFF.

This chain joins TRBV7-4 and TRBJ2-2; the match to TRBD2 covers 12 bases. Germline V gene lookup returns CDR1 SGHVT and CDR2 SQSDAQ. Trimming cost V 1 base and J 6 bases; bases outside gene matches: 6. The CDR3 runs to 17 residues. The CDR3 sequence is CASSLGPPSGGAGELFF. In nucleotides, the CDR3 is TGTGCCAGCAGCTTAGGGCCACCTAGCGGGGGGGCCGGGGAGCTGTTTTTT.